The clone carrying this T cell receptor beta chain was recorded only once. Per the germline V gene, CDR1 is SGHTA and CDR2 is FQGNSA. The CDR3 is 15 residues long. The trim removed 1 base at V and 2 bases at J, leaving 4 bases unmatched. The sample comes from a study of blood T cell repertoires in COVID-19. Study at large: COVID-19 samples, acute and convalescent, were from the United States, Italy and Spain.

Profiled with immunoSEQ multiplex PCR; TCRdb holds only in-frame clones, not every one. Among around 250,000 clones listed, about 83% were seen once. The source material was PBMCs or T cells enriched from blood (not recorded which). The chain links TRBV7-2 to TRBJ1-2; 7 bases agree with TRBD1. The source of this sequence is a woman aged 45-65 years who had recovered from COVID-19. The DNA of the CDR3 is TGTGCCAGCAGCTTAGTGGGGACAGAGAACTATGGCTACACCTTC. This translates into CASSLVGTENYGYTF.